The rows below give T cell receptor beta chains drawn from one sample of a study of cytomegalovirus exposure and HLA in healthy donors. Clones were sequenced by immunoSEQ multiplex PCR, and TCRdb holds only the in-frame ones, with some missing. The sample lists roughly 290,000 clones; about 80% were seen once. The sequenced material came from PBMCs. These receptors were obtained from a girl aged 2-10 years in good health and CMV-seronegative. The CDR3 runs from the conserved cysteine through the conserved F or W. Clone size is not always given. Where it is, it says once, few, many or a class for expanded clones.

v_gene	j_gene	abundance	CDR3aa
TRBV13	TRBJ1-4	-	CAGSRQGMREKLFF
TRBV7-8	TRBJ2-1	few	CASSTSDTSGGNEQFF
TRBV5-6	TRBJ2-7	-	CASSWLGPTGEQYF
TRBV27	TRBJ2-2	-	CASSLSSGGPGELFF
TRBV30	TRBJ1-3	-	CAWRRGGNTIYF
TRBV20-1	TRBJ2-7	-	CSSLAGSEQYF
TRBV29-1	TRBJ2-1	-	CSVQGYNEQFF
TRBV30	TRBJ1-5	once	CAWSGGLRNQPQHF
TRBV7-6	TRBJ2-1	-	CASSTLLKRGYNEQFF
TRBV4-1	TRBJ2-7	-	CASSQDWTSGVYEQYF
TRBV15	TRBJ2-1	-	CATSRVSGGRLTREQFF
TRBV4-1	TRBJ1-2	-	CASSQGTAGYGYTF
TRBV7-9	TRBJ2-7	-	CASSLGGGEQYF
TRBV14	TRBJ2-1	-	CASSQGGRPHNEQFF
TRBV6-5	TRBJ1-1	-	CASSYSLTLGTEAFF
TRBV9	TRBJ2-1	few	CASSPSGVHNEQFF
TRBV4-1	TRBJ2-2	-	CASISMMPSGTFTGELFF
TRBV6-5	TRBJ1-5	-	CASGSGNQPQHF
TRBV2	TRBJ2-1	-	CASKQRSGGAYYNEQFF
TRBV7-3	TRBJ2-1	-	CASKLGGGLAGYSYNEQFF
TRBV5-6	TRBJ1-1	-	CASSLRVIRGRNAEAFF
TRBV19	TRBJ1-1	-	CASSMDGGTEAFF
TRBV28	TRBJ1-2	-	CASSFPYPYGYTF
TRBV9	TRBJ1-4	few	CASSDRAGGKLFF
TRBV6-4	TRBJ1-6	once	CASSDDRNSPLHF
TRBV6-1	TRBJ2-7	-	CASSESVQGAYEQYF
TRBV10-3	TRBJ2-1	-	CAISGVQGEQFF
TRBV4-2	TRBJ2-4	-	CASSPLAGVKENIQYF
TRBV5-1	TRBJ2-1	few	CASSPRGGKSYNEQFF
TRBV4-1	TRBJ1-1	-	CASSQEWGENAEAFF
TRBV11-2	TRBJ2-7	-	CASSYRLAGEYEQYF
TRBV25-1	TRBJ2-3	-	CASSEITSGSTDTQYF
TRBV5-1	TRBJ2-7	-	CASSPDIYEQYF
TRBV28	TRBJ1-5	-	CASSFFGRGTGEGQPQHF
TRBV5-1	TRBJ1-1	-	CASSLHQISTTSEAFF
TRBV5-6	TRBJ2-7	-	CASSFFVARRDEQYF
TRBV2	TRBJ1-4	-	CASRTGGNEKLFF
TRBV30	TRBJ2-5	-	CAWSLGQFQETQYF
TRBV6-1	TRBJ2-7	-	CASMSLGSYEQYF
TRBV29-1	TRBJ1-2	-	CSVPGQIYGYTF
TRBV9	TRBJ2-7	-	CASSVGESEQYF